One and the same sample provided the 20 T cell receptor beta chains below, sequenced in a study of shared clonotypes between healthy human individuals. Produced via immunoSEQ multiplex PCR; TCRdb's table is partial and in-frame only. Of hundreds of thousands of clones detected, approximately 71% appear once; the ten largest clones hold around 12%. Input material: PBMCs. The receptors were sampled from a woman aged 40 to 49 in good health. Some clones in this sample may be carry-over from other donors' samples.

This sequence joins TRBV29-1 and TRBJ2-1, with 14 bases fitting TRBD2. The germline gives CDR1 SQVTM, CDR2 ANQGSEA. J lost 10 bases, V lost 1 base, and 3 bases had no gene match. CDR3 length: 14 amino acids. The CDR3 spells CSVEARLAGGEQFF. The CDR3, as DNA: TGCAGCGTTGAAGCCAGACTAGCGGGAGGGGAGCAGTTCTTC.

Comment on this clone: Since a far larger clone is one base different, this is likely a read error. The CDR3 loop is CAGTRTDDNEQFF. CDR3 sequence (DNA): TGCGCCGGCACGCGGACTGACGACAATGAGCAGTTCTTC. The chain joins TRBV5-1 to TRBJ2-1; D possibly corresponds to TRBD2 (5 bases). V shed 10 bases and J shed 5 bases, with 16 bases lying between them. This CDR3 comprises 13 residues. Per germline, CDR1 SGHRS and CDR2 YFSETQ.

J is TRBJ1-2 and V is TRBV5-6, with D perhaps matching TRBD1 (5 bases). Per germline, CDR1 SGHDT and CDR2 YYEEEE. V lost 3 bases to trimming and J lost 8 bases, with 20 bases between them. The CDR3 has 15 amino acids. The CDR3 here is CASSWGNIAQRGYTF. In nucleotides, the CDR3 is TGTGCCAGCAGCTGGGGGAACATCGCCCAAAGGGGCTACACCTTC.

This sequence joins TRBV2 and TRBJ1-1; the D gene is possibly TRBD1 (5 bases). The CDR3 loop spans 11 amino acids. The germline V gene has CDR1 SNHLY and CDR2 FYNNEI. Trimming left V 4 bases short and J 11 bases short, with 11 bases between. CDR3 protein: CASSVGRVAFF. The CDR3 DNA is TGTGCCAGCAGTGTCGGCAGGGTCGCTTTCTTT.

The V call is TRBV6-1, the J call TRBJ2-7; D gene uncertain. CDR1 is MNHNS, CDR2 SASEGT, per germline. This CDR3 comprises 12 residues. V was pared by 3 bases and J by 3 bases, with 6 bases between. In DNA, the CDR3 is TGTGCCAGCAGTGAGATCCTCTACGAGCAGTACTTC. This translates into CASSEILYEQYF.

The CDR3 coding sequence is TGTGCCAGCAGTTTATACAGGGCTATGAACACTGAAGCTTTCTTT. Translating gives CASSLYRAMNTEAFF. The chain uses TRBV27 and TRBJ1-1, with D perhaps matching TRBD1 (6 bases). CDR1 is MNHEY and CDR2 is SMNVEV in the germline V gene (reference sequence). This CDR3 has 15 residues. V was trimmed by 1 base and J by 0 bases, leaving 9 bases between them.

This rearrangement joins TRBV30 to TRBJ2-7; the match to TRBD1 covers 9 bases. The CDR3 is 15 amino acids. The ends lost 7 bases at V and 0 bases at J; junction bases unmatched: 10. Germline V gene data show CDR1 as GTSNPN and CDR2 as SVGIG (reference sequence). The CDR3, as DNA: TGTGCCTTAATACAGGGGGCCCTGAGCTCCTACGAGCAGTACTTC. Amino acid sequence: CALIQGALSSYEQYF.

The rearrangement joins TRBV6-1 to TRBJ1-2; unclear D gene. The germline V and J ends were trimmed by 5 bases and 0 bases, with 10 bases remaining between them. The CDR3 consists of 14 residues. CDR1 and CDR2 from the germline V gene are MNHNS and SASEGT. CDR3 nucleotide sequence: TGTGCCAGCAGTCAGACGGTAGCTAACTATGGCTACACCTTC. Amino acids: CASSQTVANYGYTF.

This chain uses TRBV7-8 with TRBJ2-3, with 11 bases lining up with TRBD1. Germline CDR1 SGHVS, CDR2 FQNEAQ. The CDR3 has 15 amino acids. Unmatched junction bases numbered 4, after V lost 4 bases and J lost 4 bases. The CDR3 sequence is CASSWDRGTADTQYF. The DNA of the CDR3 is TGTGCCAGCAGCTGGGACAGGGGGACCGCAGATACGCAGTATTTT.

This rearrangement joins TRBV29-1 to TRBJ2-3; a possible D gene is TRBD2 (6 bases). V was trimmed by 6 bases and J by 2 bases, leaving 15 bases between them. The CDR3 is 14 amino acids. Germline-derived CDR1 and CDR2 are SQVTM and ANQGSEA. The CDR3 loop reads CSVQLADNTDTQYF. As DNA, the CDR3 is TGCAGCGTACAATTAGCGGACAACACAGATACGCAGTATTTT.

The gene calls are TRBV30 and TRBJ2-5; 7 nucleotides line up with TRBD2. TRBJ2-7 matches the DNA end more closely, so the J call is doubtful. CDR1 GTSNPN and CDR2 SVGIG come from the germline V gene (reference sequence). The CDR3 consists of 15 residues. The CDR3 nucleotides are TGTGCCTGGAGTGTGTGGGAGGGCCTCCTCTACGAGCAGTACTTC. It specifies CAWSVWEGLLYEQYF.

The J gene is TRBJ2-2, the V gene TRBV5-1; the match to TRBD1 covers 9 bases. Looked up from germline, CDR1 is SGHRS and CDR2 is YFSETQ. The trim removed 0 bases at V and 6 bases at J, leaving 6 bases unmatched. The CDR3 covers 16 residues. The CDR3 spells CASSLGDRVVPGELFF. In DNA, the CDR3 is TGCGCCAGCAGCTTGGGGGACAGGGTTGTACCCGGGGAGCTGTTTTTT.

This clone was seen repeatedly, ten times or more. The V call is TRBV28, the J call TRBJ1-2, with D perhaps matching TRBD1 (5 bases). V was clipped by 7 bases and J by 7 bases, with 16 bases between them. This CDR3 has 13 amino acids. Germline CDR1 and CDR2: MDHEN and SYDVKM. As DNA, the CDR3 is TGTGCCAGCACCTCGGTCAGGGCTAGTGGCTACACCTTC. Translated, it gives CASTSVRASGYTF.

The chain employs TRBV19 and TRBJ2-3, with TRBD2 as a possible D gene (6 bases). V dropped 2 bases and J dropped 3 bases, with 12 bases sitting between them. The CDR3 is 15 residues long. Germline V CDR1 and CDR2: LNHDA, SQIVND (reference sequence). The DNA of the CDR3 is TGTGCCAGTAGTATAACGGGAGTGTGGACAGATACGCAGTATTTT. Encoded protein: CASSITGVWTDTQYF.

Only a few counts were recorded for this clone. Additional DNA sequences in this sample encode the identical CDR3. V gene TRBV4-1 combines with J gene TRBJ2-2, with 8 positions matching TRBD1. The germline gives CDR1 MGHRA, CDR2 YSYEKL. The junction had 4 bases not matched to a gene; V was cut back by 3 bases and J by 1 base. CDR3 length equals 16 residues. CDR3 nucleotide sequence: TGCGCCAGCAGCCAGTACGGGACAGGGAACACCGGGGAGCTGTTTTTT. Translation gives CASSQYGTGNTGELFF.

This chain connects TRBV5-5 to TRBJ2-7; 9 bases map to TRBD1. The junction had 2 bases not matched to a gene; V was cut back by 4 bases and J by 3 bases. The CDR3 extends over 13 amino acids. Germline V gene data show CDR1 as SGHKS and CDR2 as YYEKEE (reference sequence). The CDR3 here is CASSMGQGYEQYF. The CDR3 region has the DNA TGTGCCAGCAGCATGGGACAGGGCTACGAGCAGTACTTC.

The CDR3 here is CASSAGQESEAFF. The CDR3 nucleotides read TGTGCCAGCAGCGCCGGACAGGAGTCTGAAGCTTTCTTT. V usage is TRBV9 and J usage is TRBJ1-1; 7 bases line up with TRBD1. Unmatched junction bases numbered 5, after V lost 3 bases and J lost 6 bases. This CDR3 has 13 amino acids. The germline gives CDR1 SGDLS, CDR2 YYNGEE.

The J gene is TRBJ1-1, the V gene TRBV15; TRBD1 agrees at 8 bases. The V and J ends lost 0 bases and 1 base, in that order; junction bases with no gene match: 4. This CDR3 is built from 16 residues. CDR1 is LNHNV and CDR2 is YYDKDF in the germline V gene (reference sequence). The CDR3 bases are TGTGCCACCAGCAGAGATCCGGACAGGGAGAACACTGAAGCTTTCTTT. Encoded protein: CATSRDPDRENTEAFF.

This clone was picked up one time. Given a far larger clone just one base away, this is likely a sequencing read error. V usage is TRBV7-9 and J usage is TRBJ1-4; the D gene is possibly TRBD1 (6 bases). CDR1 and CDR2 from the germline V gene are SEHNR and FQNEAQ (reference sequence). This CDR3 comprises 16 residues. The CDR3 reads CASSRGQMGIDEELFF. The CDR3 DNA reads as TGTGCCAGCAGCCGAGGACAGATGGGGATTGATGAAGAACTGTTTTTT. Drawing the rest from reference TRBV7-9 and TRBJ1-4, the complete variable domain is DTGVSQNPRHKITKRGQNVTFRCDPISEHNRLYWYRQTLGQGPEFLTYFQNEAQLEKSRLLSDRFSAERPKGSFSTLEIQRTEQGDSAMYLCASSRGQMGIDEELFFGSGTQLSVL.

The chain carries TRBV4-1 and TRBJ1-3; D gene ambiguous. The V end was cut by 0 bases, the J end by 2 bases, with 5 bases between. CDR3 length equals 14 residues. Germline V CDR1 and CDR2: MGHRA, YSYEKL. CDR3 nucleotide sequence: TGCGCCAGCAGCCAAGAGGGGACTGGAAACACCATATATTTT. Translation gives CASSQEGTGNTIYF.